This TCR beta chain comes out of a study of cytomegalovirus exposure and HLA in healthy donors (TCRdb year 2017). Concerning the study at large: According to a later analysis, the roughly 120 validation repertoires were produced on the same platform as the roughly 600 repertoires of the first cohort. The study was designed to test whether signatures of past pathogen exposure could be identified by cataloging public T cell receptors. Besides the first cohort of 666 subjects, a separate validation cohort made up of roughly 130 different subjects was used. To predict cytomegalovirus infection status, the study combined high-throughput TCR immunosequencing, statistical association of individual TCRs with disease status, and machine learning. Summary of the overall study and its limitations: Three of the identified cytomegalovirus-associated TCR beta chains were confirmed in vitro to be specific for cytomegalovirus antigens. In a later analysis, TCRs clustered in the first cohort were found to also tend to co-occur in the approximately 120 validation repertoires, with about 93% of cluster scores above 0. A total of roughly 160 TCR beta chains were listed by the study as associated with cytomegalovirus. Across donors, most TCR sequences were observed very rarely, whereas some public TCRs were present in many individuals. The classifier was reported to diagnose cytomegalovirus status with high specificity and sensitivity in both the original and validation cohorts. According to the authors, the approach could potentially be generalized to other disease states and immunological phenotypes. The validation cohort had no HLA typing available for a later analysis, so co-occurrence within that cohort was assessed over all 130 or so repertoires.

As regards this clone: The antigen it binds to is not known. No per-base quality is available; no much larger clone lies one base away.

Based on the germline V gene, the CDR1 and CDR2 sequences are SQVTM and ANQGSEA. Spanning cysteine to phenylalanine, the CDR3 consists of 15 amino acids. Left in the record is the CDR3 DNA by itself, 45 bases read in frame from the first base. V gives up 2 bases and J gives up 2 bases, and the segment between their germline ends measures 12 bases. Donors formed part of the validation cohort, which comprised 120 or so subjects and was distinct from the first cohort of under 800 subjects. The method was the immunoSEQ multiplex PCR assay. The source study handled its data this way. A statistical classification framework was built for diagnosing cytomegalovirus status from the catalog of TCR beta chain sequences. Entries here come from immuneACCESS through TCRdb and include only in-frame sequences with V and J called. Some clones fail to appear in such tables; in the studies checked, an unresolved V gene covers under half of the shortfall, and the cause of the remainder is unknown. V, J and clone size derive from that table, while D and trimming were established from the DNA sequence. Counted in this sample were approximately 240,000 clones; 90% to 95% of them appeared once. The ten largest clones capture 1.1% of the sample.

Sequencing input: PBMCs. The rearrangement combines TRBV29-1 with TRBJ2-2, with a tentative D gene TRBD2 over 5 matching bases. The clonotype originates from a woman younger than 35 in good health and CMV-seronegative. The nucleotide sequence is given as TGCAGCGTTGAACCCGAGGGCTCTAACACCGGGGAGCTGTTTTTT. This translates into CSVEPEGSNTGELFF.